This T cell receptor (beta chain) was identified in a study of technical replicates of blood from a handful of donors. CDR1 and CDR2 (germline): MNHNY, SVGAGI (reference sequence). This CDR3 region has 15 residues. V lost 0 bases and J lost 8, with 16 bases in between. Repertoires were generated with immunoSEQ multiplex PCR, while TCRdb's copy carries only in-frame clones and drops some. The data show more than 15,000 clones, about 83% seen once. The sequence derives from a human donor in good health. What was sequenced was PBMCs. This chain links TRBV6-6 with TRBJ1-2; D call uncertain. The CDR3 sequence: CASSYSNPDPQGYTF. CDR3 nucleotides: TGTGCCAGCAGTTACTCGAACCCCGATCCACAGGGCTACACCTTC.